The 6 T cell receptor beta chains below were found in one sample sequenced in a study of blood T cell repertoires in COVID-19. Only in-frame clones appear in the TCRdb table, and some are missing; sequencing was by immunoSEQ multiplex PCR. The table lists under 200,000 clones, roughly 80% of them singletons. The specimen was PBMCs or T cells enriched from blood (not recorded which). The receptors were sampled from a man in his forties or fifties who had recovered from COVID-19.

CDR3 sequence reads: CASSLHFEYEQYF. The DNA for the CDR3 is TGTGCCAGCAGCTTACACTTCGAGTACGAGCAGTACTTC. V usage is TRBV7-2 and J usage is TRBJ2-7, with unresolved D. This CDR3 comprises 13 residues. Trimming shortened V by 2 bases and J by 4 bases, and 9 bases separated the two germline ends. CDR1 and CDR2 (germline): SGHTA, FQGNSA. The entire variable domain, with the rest obtained from reference TRBV7-2 and TRBJ2-7, is as follows: GAGVSQSPSNKVTEKGKDVELRCDPISGHTALYWYRQSLGQGLEFLIYFQGNSAPDKSGLPSDRFSAERTGGSVSTLTIQRTQQEDSAVYLCASSLHFEYEQYFGPGTRLTVT.

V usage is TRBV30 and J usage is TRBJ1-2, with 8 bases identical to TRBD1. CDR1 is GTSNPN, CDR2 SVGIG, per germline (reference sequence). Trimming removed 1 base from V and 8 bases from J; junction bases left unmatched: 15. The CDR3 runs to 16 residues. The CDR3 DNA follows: TGTGCCTGGAGTGAACCGGGACAGGACCTTCGTGCGGGCTACACCTTC. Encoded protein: CAWSEPGQDLRAGYTF. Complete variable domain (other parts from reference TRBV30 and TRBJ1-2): SQTIHQWPATLVQPVGSPLSLECTVEGTSNPNLYWYRQAAGRGLQLLFYSVGIGQISSEVPQNLSASRPQDRQFILSSKKLLLSDSGFYLCAWSEPGQDLRAGYTFGSGTRLTVV.

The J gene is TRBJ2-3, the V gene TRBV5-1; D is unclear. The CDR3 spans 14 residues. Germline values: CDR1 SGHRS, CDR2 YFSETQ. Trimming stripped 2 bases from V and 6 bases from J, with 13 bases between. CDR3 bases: TGCGCCAGCAGCTTTACCGGAGAGGAGGATACGCAGTATTTT. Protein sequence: CASSFTGEEDTQYF.

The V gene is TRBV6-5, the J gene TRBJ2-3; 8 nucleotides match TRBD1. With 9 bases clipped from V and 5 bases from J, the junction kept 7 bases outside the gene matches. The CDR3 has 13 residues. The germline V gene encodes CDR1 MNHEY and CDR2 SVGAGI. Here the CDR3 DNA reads TGTGCCAGTGACAGGGGAGCGAGAGATACGCAGTATTTT. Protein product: CASDRGARDTQYF.

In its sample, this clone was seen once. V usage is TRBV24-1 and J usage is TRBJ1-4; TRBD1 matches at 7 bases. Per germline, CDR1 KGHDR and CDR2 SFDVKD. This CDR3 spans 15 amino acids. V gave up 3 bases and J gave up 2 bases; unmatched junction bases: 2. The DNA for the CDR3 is TGTGCCACCAGTGATGCGGGACAGACTAATGAAAAACTGTTTTTT. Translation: CATSDAGQTNEKLFF.

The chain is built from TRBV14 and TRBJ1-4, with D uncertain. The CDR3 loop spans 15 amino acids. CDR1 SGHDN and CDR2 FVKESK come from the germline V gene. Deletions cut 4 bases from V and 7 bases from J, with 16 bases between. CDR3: CASSRNAGAGEKLFF. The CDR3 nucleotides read TGTGCCAGCAGCCGCAACGCCGGTGCCGGTGAAAAACTGTTTTTT.